Listed here are 22 T cell receptor beta chains from one sample, sequenced in a study of read filtering for tumor transcriptome and immune sequencing. From roughly 390 ng of RNA, a library with molecular barcoded alpha/delta and beta/gamma adaptors was made. One entry per CDR3 protein results from TCRdb running MiXCR on the reads. The data show 15,000 to 20,000 distinct CDR3 sequences, around 21% seen once. What was sequenced was a population of CD138-negative cells sorted from bone marrow. These TCRs come from a donor aged 40 or over with multiple myeloma.

The CDR3 DNA reads as TGTGCCAGCAGTCCACAGGGGGCTAACTATGGCTACACCTTC. Protein sequence: CASSPQGANYGYTF. The rearrangement uses TRBV28 and TRBJ1-2; 8 bases map to TRBD1. Germline trimming cut 5 bases from V and 0 bases from J; bases unmatched to any gene: 2. CDR1 is MDHEN and CDR2 is SYDVKM in the germline V gene. The CDR3 totals 14 residues.

The chain carries TRBV20-1 and TRBJ2-1, with 12 bases that match TRBD2. Germline CDR1 DFQATT, CDR2 SNEGSKA (reference sequence). The junction had 7 bases not matched to a gene; V was cut back by 1 base and J by 12 bases. The CDR3 contains 14 residues. CDR3 sequence: CSARGTSGGRGQFF. CDR3 bases: TGCAGTGCTAGAGGTACTAGCGGGGGGCGTGGGCAGTTCTTC.

The sample holds many counts of this clonotype. The V and J genes are TRBV29-1 and TRBJ2-7; no definite D call. This CDR3 has 11 residues. Deletions cut 6 bases from V and 0 bases from J, with 6 bases between. The germline V gene has CDR1 SQVTM and CDR2 ANQGSEA. The CDR3 loop is CSVGSSYEQYF. Here the CDR3 DNA reads TGCAGCGTGGGAAGCTCCTACGAGCAGTACTTC.

By sample share, this clonotype is large (0.1 to 1%). This chain uses TRBV27 with TRBJ2-3, with D possibly TRBD2 on 6 matching bases. Per the germline V gene, CDR1 is MNHEY and CDR2 is SMNVEV (reference sequence). Deletions cut 2 bases from V and 1 base from J, with 10 bases between. This CDR3 contains 15 residues. The CDR3 DNA reads as TGTGCCAGCAGTTTAACGGGACTCGGCACAGATACGCAGTATTTT. Translation gives CASSLTGLGTDTQYF.

This clonotype was seen ten or more times. The genes are TRBV2 and TRBJ2-4, with a possible D match to TRBD2 (6 bases). Germline V gene sequence: CDR1 SNHLY, CDR2 FYNNEI. Trimming left V 4 bases short and J 0 bases short, with 13 bases between. This CDR3 region has 16 residues. Here the CDR3 reads CASSVVRGPAKNIQYF. DNA for the CDR3: TGTGCCAGCAGTGTGGTGCGGGGTCCAGCCAAAAACATTCAGTACTTC.

The chain uses TRBV15 and TRBJ2-4; a possible D gene is TRBD2 (5 bases). Germline V gives CDR1 LNHNV, CDR2 YYDKDF (reference sequence). Trimming left V 8 bases short and J 9 bases short, with 23 bases between. The CDR3 runs to 15 residues. Written as DNA, the CDR3 is TGTGCCACCGGACGCGGATTGGACTTCGGCGGCATTCAGTACTTC. This translates into CATGRGLDFGGIQYF.

Concerning this clonotype itself: One end of the junction fails to match germline, which may point to a read error. The genes are TRBV30 and TRBJ2-5; unclear D gene. The CDR3 contains 15 residues. Germline CDR1 GTSNPN, CDR2 SVGIG (reference sequence). CDR3 in amino acids: CVWSRLQLYQETQYF. CDR3 in DNA: TGTGTCTGGAGTCGGCTACAACTGTACCAAGAGACCCAGTACTTC.

Concerning this clonotype itself: Germline and junction disagree at one end, which may indicate a read error. The chain uses TRBV5-4 and TRBJ1-2, with TRBD1 matching 7 bases. The CDR3 has 15 amino acids. CDR1 and CDR2 from the germline V gene are SGHNT and YYREEE (reference sequence). CDR3 sequence reads: CASRVQGGVGYGCTF. The CDR3 DNA follows: TGTGCCAGCAGGGTGCAGGGGGGCGTGGGCTATGGCTGCACCTTC.

The CDR3 sequence is CASSSYRIFTERSYNEQFF. The CDR3 DNA reads as TGTGCCAGCAGCTCGTACAGGATTTTCACTGAGAGGTCCTACAATGAGCAGTTCTTC. J is TRBJ2-1 and V is TRBV28; possibly TRBD1 for D (5 bases). This CDR3 has 19 residues. V was shortened by 6 bases and J by 1 base, with 25 bases between the two germline ends. Per the germline V gene, CDR1 is MDHEN and CDR2 is SYDVKM.

This clonotype occurred many times. The V gene is TRBV25-1, the J gene TRBJ2-5; D might be TRBD2 (6 bases). This CDR3 is built from 17 residues. Germline CDR1 and CDR2: MGHDK and SYGVNS. Trimming took 1 base from V and 3 from J, leaving 18 bases between them. Written as DNA, the CDR3 is TGTGCCAGCAGTGAATGGGAATACCGTCGCGGGAAAGAGACCCAGTACTTC. It codes for CASSEWEYRRGKETQYF.

About this clonotype itself: A much larger clone sits a single nucleotide away, making a read error possible. V usage is TRBV28 and J usage is TRBJ2-7; 9 nucleotides match TRBD1. CDR1 is MDHEN and CDR2 is SYDVKM in the germline V gene. This CDR3 has 15 amino acids. Written as DNA, the CDR3 is TGTGCCAGCAGTCGAGAGGACAGGGGAATCTACGGGCAGTACTTC. Amino acids: CASSREDRGIYGQYF.

This clonotype was detected a few times. Since a much larger clone is just one base distant, this may be a read error. This chain joins TRBV28 and TRBJ2-3, with 7 bases matching TRBD1. The CDR3 consists of 13 residues. The germline V gene has CDR1 MDHEN and CDR2 SYDVKM. The V and J ends lost 7 bases and 5 bases, in that order; junction bases with no gene match: 6. The CDR3 nucleotides read TGTGCCAGCACGTCAGGGGGTAAAGATACGCAGTATTTT. The encoded protein is CASTSGGKDTQYF.

This clonotype was detected a few times. The chain combines TRBV5-1 with TRBJ2-7; D gene unclear. V was clipped by 4 bases and J by 3 bases, with 11 bases between them. Germline assignment: CDR1 SGHRS and CDR2 YFSETQ. CDR3 length: 13 amino acids. CDR3 residues: CASSPAGVYEQYF. Written as DNA, the CDR3 is TGCGCCAGCAGCCCAGCAGGAGTCTACGAGCAGTACTTC.

This clonotype has ten or more counts. As DNA, the CDR3 is TGCAGTGCTAGGGGGGAAAGCACAGATACGCAGTATTTT. Protein product: CSARGESTDTQYF. The genes are TRBV20-1 and TRBJ2-3; D is tentatively TRBD1 or TRBD2 (5 bases each). Germline V lookup: CDR1 DFQATT, CDR2 SNEGSKA (reference sequence). The CDR3 spans 13 residues. V lost 3 bases and J lost 0, with 7 bases in between.

By proportion, this clonotype is medium-sized. The chain carries TRBV29-1 and TRBJ1-1; 9 nucleotides line up with TRBD1. The V segment lost 5 bases and the J segment 3 bases; nucleotides outside the gene matches: 4. CDR1 is SQVTM and CDR2 is ANQGSEA in the germline V gene. The CDR3 covers 13 residues. The CDR3 loop reads CSVLGQGHTEAFF. CDR3 DNA: TGCAGCGTTCTGGGACAGGGTCACACTGAAGCTTTCTTT.

This clonotype was observed at least ten times. V is TRBV29-1 and J is TRBJ2-1; weak D call: TRBD2 (5 bases). The germline gives CDR1 SQVTM, CDR2 ANQGSEA. The CDR3 is made up of 15 amino acids. V lost 0 bases to trimming and J lost 3 bases, with 12 bases between them. For the CDR3, the DNA is TGCAGCGTTGAAGATGAGGGCTGGGTCTACAATGAGCAGTTCTTC. Its translation: CSVEDEGWVYNEQFF.

This clonotype was recorded at least ten times. This chain links TRBV28 with TRBJ1-1, with no clear D. The CDR3 has 15 residues. V shed 2 bases and J shed 2 bases, with 12 bases lying between them. Germline V gene lookup returns CDR1 MDHEN and CDR2 SYDVKM. The CDR3 loop reads CASSLRPGGNTEAFF. The CDR3 DNA follows: TGTGCCAGCAGTTTAAGACCCGGCGGAAACACTGAAGCTTTCTTT. Full variable domain (outside the CDR3, taken from reference TRBV28 and TRBJ1-1): DVKVTQSSRYLVKRTGEKVFLECVQDMDHENMFWYRQDPGLGLRLIYFSYDVKMKEKGDIPEGYSVSREKKERFSLILESASTNQTSMYLCASSLRPGGNTEAFFGQGTRLTVV.

This clonotype was counted only a few times. V and J are TRBV5-4 and TRBJ2-3; TRBD2 might be the D (5 bases). The CDR3 consists of 14 residues. V was cut by 1 base and J by 4 bases, with 10 bases left in between. Looked up from germline, CDR1 is SGHNT and CDR2 is YYREEE (reference sequence). The CDR3 DNA reads as TGTGCCAGCAGCTTGCCCGGAGGAGCAGATACGCAGTATTTT. This translates into CASSLPGGADTQYF.

This clonotype was detected ten times or more. The V and J genes are TRBV4-1 and TRBJ2-1; the match to TRBD2 covers 7 bases. The germline gives CDR1 MGHRA, CDR2 YSYEKL. The CDR3 totals 16 residues. The junction had 4 bases not matched to a gene; V was cut back by 0 bases and J by 2 bases. The CDR3 region has the DNA TGCGCCAGCAGCCAAGAGTCCAGCGGGACCTACAATGAGCAGTTCTTC. Residues: CASSQESSGTYNEQFF.

Note on this clonotype: At one end the junction does not follow the germline gene, possibly because of a read error. The CDR3 DNA reads TGTGCCCGCAGCCAAGATCCGACGCGCAATCAGCCCCAGCATTTT. Translated, it gives CARSQDPTRNQPQHF. The chain is built from TRBV3-1 and TRBJ1-5; D gene uncertain. Per germline, CDR1 LGHDT and CDR2 YNNKEL (reference sequence). The CDR3 extends over 15 amino acids.

This clonotype was counted at least ten times. The CDR3 sequence: CSARLLGLEVGDTQYF. The CDR3 DNA sequence: TGCAGTGCTAGACTCCTTGGACTAGAAGTGGGGGATACGCAGTATTTT. This sequence joins TRBV20-1 and TRBJ2-3; 7 bases line up with TRBD2. CDR1 is DFQATT, CDR2 SNEGSKA, per germline (reference sequence). CDR3 length: 16 amino acids. J was trimmed by 6 bases and V by 2 bases; bases with no gene match: 14.

The rearrangement joins TRBV10-3 to TRBJ2-3; D is unresolved. The CDR3 runs to 12 residues. V was trimmed by 6 bases and J by 0 bases, leaving 4 bases between them. Germline V gene data show CDR1 as ENHRY and CDR2 as SYGVKD. For the CDR3, the DNA is TGTGCCATCAGCGGGAGCACAGATACGCAGTATTTT. This translates into CAISGSTDTQYF.